This T cell receptor (beta chain) is drawn from a study of T cell responses to AZD1222 COVID-19 vaccine. Of note for this clone: Antigen specificity is unknown.

Data came from immunoSEQ multiplex PCR; TCRdb stores just in-frame clones and leaves some out. The data hold around 130,000 clones, with approximately 94% observed a single time. Overall study findings and caveats: The donor cohort was predominantly white British with a female majority, and clonal diversity may have been underestimated.

The origin of this receptor is an adult in good health. The starting material was peripheral blood, obtained on day 0 of AZD1222 vaccination.

Here the CDR3 DNA reads TGCGCCAGCAGCTTGGGGGACGAGCACAATGAGCAGTTCTTC. Translated, it gives CASSLGDEHNEQFF. The chain uses TRBV5-1 and TRBJ2-1; D could derive from TRBD1 or TRBD2 (5 bases each). In germline, CDR1 is SGHRS, CDR2 YFSETQ. This CDR3 comprises 14 residues. V lost 0 bases to trimming and J lost 5 bases, with 9 bases between them.